Listed here are 22 T cell receptor beta chains from one sample, sequenced in a study of shared clonotypes between healthy human individuals. Clones were sequenced by immunoSEQ multiplex PCR, and TCRdb holds only the in-frame ones, with some missing. Altogether roughly 680,000 clones are present, 55% to 80% being singletons, with the ten largest covering around 1.8%. Sequenced sample: memory CD4+ T cells sorted from blood. Noted subset: CD45RA-negative fraction. Receptor source: a woman under 40 in good health.

This clone has only a few counts. The V gene is TRBV11-1, the J gene TRBJ2-3; either TRBD1 or TRBD2 may supply D (5 bases each). Germline CDR1 SGHAT, CDR2 FQDESV (reference sequence). The ends were cut back, 6 bases at V and 1 base at J, with 11 bases in the middle. This CDR3 is 14 amino acids long. The DNA of the CDR3 is TGTGCCAGCAGTGGAGGACACCGCACAGATACGCAGTATTTT. This translates into CASSGGHRTDTQYF.

CDR3 DNA: TGTGCCACTCGACAGGGTGCCGATACGCAGTATTTT. Residues: CATRQGADTQYF. The gene calls are TRBV2 and TRBJ2-3; 7 bases map to TRBD1. The CDR3 is made up of 12 amino acids. Germline loops: CDR1 SNHLY, CDR2 FYNNEI. The junction had 7 bases not matched to a gene; V was cut back by 10 bases and J by 6 bases.

The chain couples TRBV11-2 to TRBJ2-3; possibly TRBD2 for D (6 bases). This CDR3 is built from 15 residues. Between the trimmed V and J ends, which lost 1 base and 2 bases, there was a span of 10 bases. Germline loops: CDR1 SGHAT, CDR2 FQNNGV. The CDR3 loop is CASSLAGTHTDTQYF. The CDR3 coding sequence is TGTGCCAGCAGCTTAGCGGGGACTCACACAGATACGCAGTATTTT.

This chain connects TRBV30 to TRBJ2-5; a possible D gene is TRBD2 (7 bases). The CDR3 runs to 14 residues. In germline, CDR1 is GTSNPN, CDR2 SVGIG (reference sequence). V gave up 3 bases and J gave up 11 bases, with 22 bases separating them. This chain's CDR3 is CAWSRAGEGMEQYF. CDR3 nucleotide sequence: TGTGCCTGGAGCCGCGCAGGGGAGGGGATGGAGCAGTACTTC. Full variable domain (missing parts from reference TRBV30 and TRBJ2-5): SQTIHQWPATLVQPVGSPLSLECTVEGTSNPNLYWYRQAAGRGLQLLFYSVGIGQISSEVPQNLSASRPQDRQFILSSKKLLLSDSGFYLCAWSRAGEGMEQYFGPGTRLLVL.

The sample holds a few counts of this clone. The chain couples TRBV27 to TRBJ2-1, with D maybe TRBD2 (6 bases). CDR1 is MNHEY, CDR2 SMNVEV, per germline (reference sequence). This CDR3 spans 14 amino acids. The V end was cut by 6 bases, the J end by 0 bases, with 9 bases between. The CDR3 DNA reads as TGTGCCAGCAGGGGACTGAGCTCCTACAATGAGCAGTTCTTC. Its translation is CASRGLSSYNEQFF.

The sample holds a few counts of this clone. Other nucleotide sequences in the sample specify the same CDR3. The rearrangement uses TRBV10-1 and TRBJ1-5, with a weak D call TRBD1 (5 bases). V was trimmed by 0 bases and J by 6 bases, leaving 6 bases between them. Germline CDR1 reads WNHNN; CDR2 reads SYGVQD (reference sequence). CDR3 length: 13 residues. CDR3 protein: CASSESGGQPQHF. CDR3 DNA sequence: TGCGCCAGCAGTGAGTCGGGGGGTCAGCCCCAGCATTTT.

This chain joins TRBV5-1 and TRBJ2-2; D gene unclear. Germline CDR1 is SGHRS and CDR2 is YFSETQ. The CDR3 consists of 14 residues. V gave up 6 bases and J gave up 1 base, with 10 bases separating them. CDR3 nucleotides: TGCGCCAGCACCCCCGGCGGGAACACCGGGGAGCTGTTTTTT. Encoded protein: CASTPGGNTGELFF.

The rearrangement joins TRBV11-3 to TRBJ2-5; possible D gene TRBD1, 5 bases. CDR1 and CDR2 (germline): SGHNT, YENEEA. The CDR3 extends over 14 amino acids. Trimming removed 1 base at V and 1 base at J, with 7 bases between. The CDR3 region is CASSLGGSQETQYF. The CDR3, as DNA: TGTGCCAGCAGCTTAGGGGGCAGCCAAGAGACCCAGTACTTC.

By share of the sample, this clone is medium-sized. CDR3 nucleotide sequence: TGTGCCAGCAGCTTAGGCCGACGTCAGGGAAATGAGCAGTTCTTC. It specifies CASSLGRRQGNEQFF. This rearrangement joins TRBV11-2 to TRBJ2-1; TRBD1 might be the D (5 bases). The CDR3 contains 15 residues. Germline V gene lookup returns CDR1 SGHAT and CDR2 FQNNGV. V lost 1 base to trimming and J lost 7 bases, with 14 bases between them.

This rearrangement joins TRBV28 to TRBJ1-1; D is unclear. The ends were cut back, 5 bases at V and 4 bases at J, with 17 bases in the middle. CDR3 length: 15 residues. Germline CDR1 and CDR2: MDHEN and SYDVKM. The DNA for the CDR3 is TGTGCCAGCAGTCCGAGTAGATACAGTGCCACTGAAGCTTTCTTT. Protein: CASSPSRYSATEAFF. The full variable domain, rest sourced from reference TRBV28 and TRBJ1-1, is DVKVTQSSRYLVKRTGEKVFLECVQDMDHENMFWYRQDPGLGLRLIYFSYDVKMKEKGDIPEGYSVSREKKERFSLILESASTNQTSMYLCASSPSRYSATEAFFGQGTRLTVV.

The rearrangement links TRBV5-6 to TRBJ2-3; perhaps TRBD2 as D (6 bases). Germline V gene sequence: CDR1 SGHDT, CDR2 YYEEEE. Trimming removed 4 bases at V and 1 base at J, with 13 bases between. The CDR3 sequence is 15 residues long. The CDR3 sequence: CASSIRERGTDTQYF. The CDR3 bases are TGTGCCAGCAGCATCCGGGAGAGGGGCACAGATACGCAGTATTTT. Looking up the rest from reference TRBV5-6 and TRBJ2-3 gives the full variable domain: DAGVTQSPTHLIKTRGQQVTLRCSPKSGHDTVSWYQQALGQGPQFIFQYYEEEERQRGNFPDRFSGHQFPNYSSELNVNALLLGDSALYLCASSIRERGTDTQYFGPGTRLTVL.

V and J are TRBV6-5 and TRBJ1-2, with D unclear. The V end was cut by 1 base, the J end by 0 bases, with 12 bases between. The CDR3 covers 16 residues. Looked up from germline, CDR1 is MNHEY and CDR2 is SVGAGI. CDR3 amino acids: CASSYYGQQPNYGYTF. The CDR3 bases are TGTGCCAGCAGTTACTACGGGCAGCAACCTAACTATGGCTACACCTTC.

V usage is TRBV7-7 and J usage is TRBJ2-5; TRBD2 aligns across 9 bases. With 1 base clipped from V and 2 bases from J, the junction kept 2 bases outside the gene matches. The CDR3 is made up of 15 amino acids. Germline V gene data show CDR1 as SSHAT and CDR2 as FNYEAQ (reference sequence). Written as DNA, the CDR3 is TGTGCCAGCAGCTTAGGACTAGCGGAACAAGAGACCCAGTACTTC. This translates into CASSLGLAEQETQYF.

This clone was counted a few times. The rearrangement joins TRBV11-2 to TRBJ1-4; TRBD1 agrees at 8 bases. With V trimmed by 6 bases and J by 15 bases, 12 bases remained unmatched. Germline V gene lookup returns CDR1 SGHAT and CDR2 FQNNGV. This CDR3 region has 13 residues. The CDR3 DNA follows: TGTGCCAGCAGTCTAGGACAGGGCGGCGTGGTGTTTTTT. Protein product: CASSLGQGGVVFF.

This clone was found a few times. The chain joins TRBV7-2 to TRBJ1-5; D call uncertain. CDR3 length: 13 amino acids. The germline gives CDR1 SGHTA, CDR2 FQGNSA. Trimming removed 3 bases from V and 4 bases from J, with 7 bases in between. CDR3 bases: TGTGCCAGCAGCTTCACAACAAATCAGCCCCAGCATTTT. Translating gives CASSFTTNQPQHF.

Ten or more counts support this clone. The rearrangement uses TRBV19 and TRBJ2-2; TRBD2 agrees at 8 bases. The junction had 9 bases not matched to a gene; V was cut back by 3 bases and J by 6 bases. The length of the CDR3 is 16 residues. The germline V gene encodes CDR1 LNHDA and CDR2 SQIVND (reference sequence). The CDR3 loop is CASSIFQREWSGELFF. CDR3 DNA sequence: TGTGCCAGTAGTATCTTTCAGCGGGAGTGGTCCGGGGAGCTGTTTTTT.

The V call is TRBV7-9, the J call TRBJ1-5; the D gene is possibly TRBD1 (6 bases). The CDR3 is made up of 15 amino acids. Deletions cut 5 bases from V and 3 bases from J, with 14 bases between. Germline CDR1 reads SEHNR; CDR2 reads FQNEAQ (reference sequence). In nucleotides, the CDR3 is TGTGCCAGCAGCCCACTTGGGGGCGACAATCAGCCCCAGCATTTT. Encoded protein: CASSPLGGDNQPQHF.

The chain combines TRBV5-4 with TRBJ2-6; 12 bases line up with TRBD2. CDR1 is SGHNT and CDR2 is YYREEE in the germline V gene (reference sequence). After removal of 3 bases from V and 2 bases from J, the junction contained 6 bases not matched to a gene. The CDR3 consists of 18 residues. CDR3 sequence reads: CASSSGLAGGPGANVLTF. The CDR3 region has the DNA TGTGCCAGCAGCTCAGGCCTAGCGGGAGGGCCTGGGGCCAACGTCCTGACTTTC.

This clone was detected a few times. J is TRBJ1-3 and V is TRBV5-5, with D possibly matching TRBD1 (5 bases). The CDR3 runs 17 residues. V was trimmed by 4 bases and J by 0 bases, leaving 17 bases between them. Per the germline V gene, CDR1 is SGHKS and CDR2 is YYEKEE (reference sequence). The CDR3 loop reads CASSPGTVGGSGNTIYF. CDR3 sequence (DNA): TGTGCCAGCAGCCCCGGGACGGTCGGGGGCTCTGGAAACACCATATATTTT.

V gene TRBV14 combines with J gene TRBJ2-3; D is undetermined. The CDR3 runs 14 residues. Germline-derived CDR1 and CDR2 are SGHDN and FVKESK. The V gene lost 1 base and the J gene lost 4 bases, with 9 bases spanning the gap. The DNA for the CDR3 is TGTGCCAGCAGCCAAGCCTTGCGCTCAGATACGCAGTATTTT. This translates into CASSQALRSDTQYF.

The V call is TRBV23-1, the J call TRBJ2-2; TRBD1 aligns across 9 bases. TRBV23-1 is an open reading frame whose function is uncertain. The J segment lost 1 base and the V segment lost 6 bases, leaving 6 bases of the junction unmatched. The CDR3 has 16 residues. DNA for the CDR3: TGCGCCAGCAGCTTGGGACAGGGCGAGAACACCGGGGAGCTGTTTTTT. This gives the protein CASSLGQGENTGELFF.

The CDR3 region has the DNA TGTGCCAGCAGCCTGTGGCGGGACACAGATACGCAGTATTTT. It yields the protein CASSLWRDTDTQYF. The genes are TRBV7-4 and TRBJ2-3; D perhaps matches TRBD2 (6 bases). The CDR3 totals 14 residues. The germline gives CDR1 SGHVT, CDR2 SQSDAQ. V was shortened by 5 bases and J by 2 bases, with 11 bases between the two germline ends.